This entry is about one T cell receptor beta chain. This clonotype turned up a few times. The clone's antigen remains unknown. One base away there is no much larger clone; base qualities are not given. The data derive from a study of blood T cells in healthy people across ages (dated by TCRdb to the mid-2010s). At the level of the whole study: In model experiments, template switching captured roughly one uniquely barcoded TCR beta cDNA molecule for every two T cells. To track age-related changes in TCR beta repertoire diversity, the study relied on deep sequencing normalized with unique cDNA molecular identifiers. The donors were split into four age groups: young (average 16 years), middle-aged (roughly 39), aged (62) and long-lived (more than 80). Donors of different ages were randomly distributed across sequencing lanes to avoid experimental bias. For two donors (one aged 18 to 30 and one aged 80 or older), the study analyzed two additional independent replicas of 1 million unique cDNA reads from the same blood draw.

Taken from the germline V gene (reference sequence), the CDR1 and CDR2 loops are PRHDT and FYEKMQ. At the junction V is shortened by 9 bases and J by 5 bases, with 11 bases in between. The CDR3 holds 12 amino acids from the cysteine to the phenylalanine. Solely the CDR3 DNA is kept, with 36 bases framed from the first base. The library was built by means of 5' RACE. The data were produced on an Illumina HiSeq 2500. The second PCR ran for about 7 to 11 cycles and used a J-beta primer mix along with a sample-barcoded 5' primer. A template-switch 5' adaptor carrying 12 random nucleotides introduced a unique molecular identifier onto each TCR beta cDNA molecule. Each sample yielded at least 3 million CDR3-containing paired-end reads. All of the RNA was converted into first-strand cDNA using the Mint cDNA synthesis kit, with a TRBC-specific oligonucleotide serving as the primer. After uracil-DNA glycosylase treatment, a first 18-cycle PCR used universal primers M1SS and BC2_uni_R on all cDNA. From the authors' description of their analysis: For normalization, 1 million high-quality reads, each with a distinct molecular identifier, were randomly selected from each sample. Instead of being binned into consensus sequences, reads with shared molecular identifiers were discarded. CDR3 identification, clonotype clustering and error correction used MiTCR with a Q25 quality threshold and the strictest error-elimination algorithm. A nonparametric unseen species model with Euler transformation was used to estimate a lower bound on total TCR beta diversity. In-frame beta chains were kept once TCRdb had trimmed the public reads at Q25 with fastp and called clones with MiXCR. Records with the same CDR3 protein are collapsed into one entry carrying the most frequent genes and DNA. The V and J calls and clone size are TCRdb's, not the authors'. The sample records fewer than 2,000,000 distinct CDR3 sequences, roughly 30% of which are singletons. The ten largest account for 11% of the sample.

The donors were around 39 Caucasian individuals from Russia, aged roughly 6 to 95 years, who were systemically healthy. About 9.1 milliliters of peripheral blood were collected from each donor into EDTA-treated Vacutainer tubes. Ficoll-Paque density-gradient centrifugation was used to isolate PBMCs, with at least 7 million per sample. Total RNA, at least 5.5 micrograms per sample, was extracted from PBMCs with Trizol reagent. Naive CD45RAhigh/CD27high T cell percentages were measured by flow cytometry on a PBMC aliquot from every donor. The research as a whole found: Because donor CMV infection status was unknown, age-related changes in expanded clonotypes were potentially confounded. Observed TCR beta diversity correlated strongly with the percentage of naive T cells measured by flow cytometry. As age increased, observed TCR beta diversity per million T cells dropped in a roughly linear way, and a significant reduction was already evident by age about 40. Conclusive comparison of naive and antigen-experienced compartments was prevented by the profiling of bulk unsorted PBMCs. Compared with the aged group, more naive CD4+ T cells, fewer expanded clones and increased TCR diversity were shown by the long-lived group, suggesting age selection. Total diversity estimates from one million sequenced T cells were considered lower bounds and underestimates.

This sequence was found in a woman aged 30 to 39 in good health. This chain is built from TRBV13 and TRBJ2-1; TRBD1 is perhaps the D gene, given 5 matching bases. The sample was blood. The CDR3 sequence is CARGVRNNEQFF. The sequenced DNA: TGTGCCAGAGGGGTTCGGAACAATGAGCAGTTCTTC.